This T cell receptor (beta chain) stems from a study of OX40 agonist ivuxolimab in advanced cancers. Overall study: Hepatocellular carcinoma, melanoma, renal cell or head and neck cancer occurred in dose-escalation patients. A partial response was reached by three patients: one with hepatocellular carcinoma and two with cutaneous melanoma.

The CDR3 runs to 12 residues. CDR1 is SQVTM, CDR2 ANQGSEA, per germline. V dropped 1 base and J dropped 5 bases, with 8 bases sitting between them. Samples were taken at baseline and on day 1 of cycles 4 and 7. Profiling relied on immunoSEQ multiplex PCR, and the TCRdb table lists in-frame clones only, not all of them. The sample includes over 45,000 clones, over 90% of them seen just once. The V call is TRBV29-1, the J call TRBJ1-2, with D unclear. Sample: CD4+ or CD8+ T cells sorted from blood, taken in a trial of the OX40 agonist ivuxolimab. The clonotype originates from an adult with an advanced solid tumor such as melanoma, head and neck, liver or kidney cancer. The CDR3 is CSVEGGVYGYTF. For the CDR3, the DNA is TGCAGCGTTGAAGGCGGGGTTTATGGCTACACCTTC.